These T cell receptor beta chains were read from a single sample in a study of chemoradiotherapy in HPV16-positive cancers. Measured with immunoSEQ multiplex PCR; TCRdb has only the in-frame clones, and not every one. Of about 32,000 clones detected, around 88% appear once; the ten largest clones hold roughly 4.9%. Here the sequenced sample was blood, taken from a patient who underwent chemoradiotherapy. The receptors stem from a human donor with HPV-associated anogenital cancer. The CDR3 runs from the conserved cysteine through the conserved F or W. A D gene is named only where the DNA matches it firmly. Size is omitted from some rows. Given values are once, few, many or a class for expanded clones.

v_call	j_call	d_call	clone_size	cdr3_aa	cdr3_nt
TRBV2	TRBJ2-1	-	-	CASSEPGRKNEQFF	TGTGCCAGCAGTGAACCGGGACGCAAAAATGAGCAGTTCTTC
TRBV9	TRBJ2-2	-	few	CASSVRTGELFF	TGTGCCAGCAGCGTACGTACCGGGGAGCTGTTTTTT
TRBV2	TRBJ1-5	TRBD1	once	CASSGGGSNQPQHF	TGTGCCAGCAGTGGAGGGGGCAGCAATCAGCCCCAGCATTTT
TRBV10-3	TRBJ2-7	-	-	CAISESGGGGPSSYEQYF	TGTGCCATCAGTGAGTCGGGGGGTGGGGGCCCTAGCTCCTACGAGCAGTACTTC
TRBV7-9	TRBJ1-5	TRBD1	few	CASSPGDRGDRQPQHF	TGTGCCAGCAGCCCTGGGGACAGGGGAGACCGACAGCCCCAGCATTTT
TRBV28	TRBJ2-1	TRBD1	few	CASSLSTGGSYNEQFF	TGTGCCAGCAGTTTAAGTACAGGGGGCTCCTACAATGAGCAGTTCTTC
TRBV7-9	TRBJ2-1	TRBD1	-	CASSRTGLDNEQFF	TGTGCCAGCTCCAGGACAGGGCTTGACAATGAGCAGTTCTTC
TRBV7-8	TRBJ2-5	TRBD2	-	CASSLAGGQETQYF	TGTGCCAGCAGCTTAGCGGGGGGGCAAGAGACCCAGTACTTC
TRBV4-1	TRBJ1-5	TRBD1	few	CASSQEGQGKGQPQHF	TGCGCCAGCAGCCAAGAAGGACAGGGGAAAGGGCAGCCCCAGCATTTT
TRBV28	TRBJ1-5	-	few	CASSKENQPQHF	TGTGCCAGCAGTAAAGAGAATCAGCCCCAGCATTTT
TRBV19	TRBJ1-3	-	-	CASSFTGLGNTIYF	TGTGCCAGTAGTTTCACCGGACTTGGAAACACCATATATTTT
TRBV5-4	TRBJ1-4	TRBD1	-	CASSYGQGEKLFF	TGTGCCAGCAGCTATGGACAGGGTGAAAAACTGTTTTTT
TRBV5-1	TRBJ2-5	TRBD1	-	CASSLSGGQETQYF	TGCGCCAGCAGCTTGTCAGGGGGCCAAGAGACCCAGTACTTC
TRBV7-8	TRBJ2-3	-	-	CASSKSLRDRDTQYF	TGTGCCAGCAGCAAATCTCTAAGAGATCGCGATACGCAGTATTTT
TRBV5-4	TRBJ2-5	TRBD1	-	CASSPTGTEQETQYF	TGTGCCAGCAGCCCCACCGGGACAGAACAAGAGACCCAGTACTTC
TRBV28	TRBJ2-3	-	-	CAIKSYGSITDTQYF	TGTGCCATCAAAAGCTACGGGTCCATCACAGATACGCAGTATTTT
TRBV18	TRBJ2-7	TRBD1	-	CASSPSTGPYEQYF	TGTGCCAGCTCACCCTCGACAGGGCCCTACGAGCAGTACTTC
TRBV18	TRBJ1-2	-	-	CASSPQGHYGYTF	TGTGCCAGCTCACCGCAGGGGCACTATGGCTACACCTTC
TRBV9	TRBJ2-3	TRBD2	once	CASGTSGSTDTQYF	TGTGCCAGCGGGACTAGCGGCAGCACAGATACGCAGTATTTT
TRBV28	TRBJ1-1	-	-	CASSHGVEAFF	TGTGCCAGCAGCCATGGGGTAGAAGCTTTCTTT
TRBV28	TRBJ1-2	-	-	CASSPPGLSYGYTF	TGTGCCAGCAGTCCTCCCGGGTTGTCTTATGGCTACACCTTC